Listed here is a single T cell receptor beta chain. The CDR3 totals 16 residues. Trimming left V 1 base short and J 4 bases short, with 11 bases between. The germline V gene encodes CDR1 SGHNT and CDR2 YENEEA. The data are from a study of response to subunit inactivated influenza vaccine. TCRdb passed the RT-PCR reads through MiXCR, listing each CDR3 protein once. This table has fewer than 750,000 distinct CDR3 sequences, around 15% appearing once. The source was PBMCs from blood, collected less than 13 days after vaccination. The rearrangement uses TRBV11-3 and TRBJ2-6, with a tentative D call TRBD1 (5 bases). The receptor's source is a man aged 50-60 years who received an inactivated influenza vaccine. The CDR3 protein is CASSLGQGSGANVLTF. The CDR3 nucleotides read TGTGCCAGCAGCTTAGGGCAGGGAAGCGGGGCCAACGTCCTGACTTTC.